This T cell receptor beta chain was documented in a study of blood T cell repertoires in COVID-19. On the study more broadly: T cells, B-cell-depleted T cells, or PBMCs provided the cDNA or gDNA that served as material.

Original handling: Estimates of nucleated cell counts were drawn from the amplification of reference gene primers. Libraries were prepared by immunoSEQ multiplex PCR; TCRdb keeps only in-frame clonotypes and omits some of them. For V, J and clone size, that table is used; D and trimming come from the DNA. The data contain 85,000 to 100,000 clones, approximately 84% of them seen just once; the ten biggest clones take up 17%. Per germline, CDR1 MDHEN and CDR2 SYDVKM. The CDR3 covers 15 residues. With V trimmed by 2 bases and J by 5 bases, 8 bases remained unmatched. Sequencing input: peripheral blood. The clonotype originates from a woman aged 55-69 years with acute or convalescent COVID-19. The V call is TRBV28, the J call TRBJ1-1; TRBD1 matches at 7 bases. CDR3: CASSLPGTVGTEAFF. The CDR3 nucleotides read TGTGCCAGCAGTTTACCCGGGACAGTCGGAACTGAAGCTTTCTTT.